Each of the 18 T cell receptor beta chains below was sequenced from the same sample in a study of blood T cell repertoires in COVID-19. Clones were sequenced by immunoSEQ multiplex PCR, and TCRdb holds only the in-frame ones, with some missing. The table includes 150,000 to 200,000 clones, roughly nine tenths detected once. The specimen sequenced was peripheral blood. Source of these receptors: a man in his forties or fifties with acute or convalescent COVID-19.

CDR3 bases: TGTGCCAGCAGCTTGGGCCAGGGAGGTCAAGAGACCCAGTACTTC. Translating gives CASSLGQGGQETQYF. The chain combines TRBV5-6 with TRBJ2-5; possibly TRBD2 for D (6 bases). Germline V gene sequence: CDR1 SGHDT, CDR2 YYEEEE. The CDR3 spans 15 residues. Between the trimmed V and J ends, which lost 0 bases and 2 bases, there was a span of 11 bases.

This clone was recorded once. This chain connects TRBV7-2 to TRBJ1-2; a possible D gene is TRBD1 (5 bases). This CDR3 has 15 amino acids. The germline V gene has CDR1 SGHTA and CDR2 FQGNSA. Trimming removed 6 bases from V and 2 bases from J, with 16 bases in between. CDR3 sequence: CASRRLPQENYGYTF. In DNA form, the CDR3 reads TGTGCCAGCAGACGCCTGCCACAGGAGAACTATGGCTACACCTTC.

This chain uses TRBV11-2 with TRBJ2-1, with D possibly TRBD1 on 5 matching bases. V was cut by 5 bases and J by 6 bases, with 17 bases left in between. Germline CDR1 and CDR2: SGHAT and FQNNGV. The CDR3 loop spans 15 amino acids. The CDR3 here is CASSHTGMYPNEQFF. The CDR3 DNA reads TGTGCCAGCAGCCACACAGGTATGTACCCCAATGAGCAGTTCTTC.

J is TRBJ2-7 and V is TRBV10-3, with D tentatively TRBD1 (6 bases). Germline-derived CDR1 and CDR2 are ENHRY and SYGVKD. Trimming stripped 3 bases from V and 4 bases from J, with 19 bases between. There are 16 residues in the CDR3. The CDR3 bases are TGTGCCATCAGTGACCGTGGTAGGCAGGGGCTTTACGAGCAGTACTTC. Its protein is CAISDRGRQGLYEQYF.

This clone has only one observation. V usage is TRBV7-9 and J usage is TRBJ1-2; the D gene is possibly TRBD1 (5 bases). This CDR3 spans 17 amino acids. The ends were cut back, 5 bases at V and 1 base at J, with 20 bases in the middle. Germline CDR1 is SEHNR and CDR2 is FQNEAQ (reference sequence). The CDR3 DNA reads as TGTGCCAGCAGCCGACACTCCAGGCGGGGGGATAACTATGGCTACACCTTC. This encodes CASSRHSRRGDNYGYTF.

In its sample, this clone was seen once. The chain has TRBV29-1 and TRBJ2-3; tentative D call: TRBD1 (6 bases). The CDR3 contains 13 residues. The V gene lost 6 bases and the J gene lost 0 bases, with 10 bases spanning the gap. The germline gives CDR1 SQVTM, CDR2 ANQGSEA. The CDR3 bases are TGCAGCGTGGCCGGACAGAGCACAGATACGCAGTATTTT. Its protein is CSVAGQSTDTQYF.

The V call is TRBV6-2 or TRBV6-3, the J call TRBJ2-7; 8 nucleotides match TRBD2. V dropped 2 bases and J dropped 3; count of bases not matched to a gene: 6. The CDR3 covers 15 residues. In germline, CDR1 is MNHEY, CDR2 SVGEGT. The CDR3 sequence: CASSYGHRGGYEQYF. The CDR3 region has the DNA TGTGCCAGCAGTTACGGTCATCGGGGGGGCTACGAGCAGTACTTC.

This clone was picked up a small number of times. The chain uses TRBV29-1 and TRBJ1-3; the match to TRBD1 covers 8 bases. The V gene's germline CDR1 is SQVTM and CDR2 ANQGSEA. The CDR3 loop spans 14 amino acids. The V and J ends lost 5 bases and 0 bases, in that order; junction bases with no gene match: 3. The CDR3 reads CSVRTGSSGNTIYF. The CDR3 DNA is TGCAGCGTTCGGACAGGGAGCTCTGGAAACACCATATATTTT.

V usage is TRBV5-1 and J usage is TRBJ1-2, with D unresolved. This CDR3 is built from 15 residues. Between the trimmed V and J ends, which lost 0 bases and 1 base, there was a span of 10 bases. CDR1 and CDR2 (germline): SGHRS, YFSETQ. CDR3 nucleotides: TGCGCCAGCAGCTTGGTCCCCAGTCTTAACTATGGCTACACCTTC. It encodes CASSLVPSLNYGYTF.

V is TRBV6-5 and J is TRBJ2-7, with 9 bases matching TRBD1. With 8 bases clipped from V and 7 bases from J, the junction kept 9 bases outside the gene matches. From germline, CDR1 is MNHEY and CDR2 SVGAGI. The CDR3 loop spans 13 amino acids. CDR3 sequence: CASVQGAGGEQYF. CDR3 bases: TGTGCCAGCGTACAGGGGGCAGGAGGGGAGCAGTACTTC.

The rearrangement uses TRBV12-3 or TRBV12-4 and TRBJ1-4; 8 bases are shared with TRBD1. V lost 4 bases, J lost 11 bases, and 6 bases stayed unmatched. The CDR3 totals 13 residues. The CDR3 DNA follows: TGTGCCAGCAGTTCCGGACAGGGACGCAAACTGTTTTTT. Translating gives CASSSGQGRKLFF.

A single count supports this clone. V gene TRBV20-1 combines with J gene TRBJ1-1; 7 positions match TRBD1. V dropped 3 bases and J dropped 5; count of bases not matched to a gene: 9. This CDR3 spans 14 amino acids. Germline V gives CDR1 DFQATT, CDR2 SNEGSKA (reference sequence). CDR3 sequence (DNA): TGCAGTGCTAGTGATCCCAGGGGGAGAACTGAAGCTTTCTTT. This encodes CSASDPRGRTEAFF.

Concerning this clone: In the same sample, other DNA sequences code for this CDR3. The chain joins TRBV10-3 to TRBJ2-7; TRBD1 agrees at 7 bases. J was trimmed by 5 bases and V by 6 bases; bases with no gene match: 1. CDR1 and CDR2 (germline): ENHRY, SYGVKD. This CDR3 is built from 11 residues. In DNA, the CDR3 is TGTGCCATCAGGCAGGGGGACGAGCAGTACTTC. Protein sequence: CAIRQGDEQYF.

The chain employs TRBV9 and TRBJ2-2; possible D gene TRBD2, 6 bases. Trimming pared 0 bases from V and 2 bases from J, leaving 11 bases between. Germline V CDR1 and CDR2: SGDLS, YYNGEE. The CDR3 is made up of 16 amino acids. The CDR3 nucleotides are TGTGCCAGCAGCGTAGAAACGGGGGTTAACACCGGGGAGCTGTTTTTT. This encodes CASSVETGVNTGELFF.

The gene calls are TRBV11-2 and TRBJ1-2; D gene unclear. Germline assignment: CDR1 SGHAT and CDR2 FQNNGV. The V end lost 2 bases, the J end lost 5 bases, and 18 bases lay between the germline ends. This CDR3 contains 16 residues. The CDR3 DNA follows: TGTGCCAGCAGCTTAACCCATACCGCGGCCTCATATGGCTACACCTTC. Translation gives CASSLTHTAASYGYTF.

This clone has just a few counts. The CDR3 protein is CASSLLLRDNQPQHF. The CDR3 nucleotides read TGCGCCAGCAGCCTCCTCCTGAGGGACAATCAGCCCCAGCATTTT. The J gene is TRBJ1-5, the V gene TRBV4-1; D gene uncertain. The length of the CDR3 is 15 residues. The V gene lost 4 bases and the J gene lost 3 bases, with 13 bases spanning the gap. The germline V gene has CDR1 MGHRA and CDR2 YSYEKL.

This chain joins TRBV3-1 (or the pseudogene TRBV3-2) and TRBJ2-1; TRBD1 matches 7 bases. Germline V gene data show CDR1 as LGHDT and CDR2 as YNNKEL (reference sequence). This CDR3 has 16 amino acids. Trimming took 1 base from V and 2 from J; bases not matched to a gene: 5. In nucleotides, the CDR3 is TGTGCCAGCAGCCAAGGTTCAGGGGGTCCCTACAATGAGCAGTTCTTC. Its translation: CASSQGSGGPYNEQFF.

CDR3 sequence: CASSPLTGGSEAFF. CDR3 DNA: TGTGCCAGCAGCCCACTGACAGGGGGGAGTGAAGCTTTCTTT. The V gene is TRBV7-2, the J gene TRBJ1-1; 9 bases map to TRBD1. The germline gives CDR1 SGHTA, CDR2 FQGNSA. The J segment lost 7 bases and the V segment lost 5 bases, leaving 8 bases of the junction unmatched. The CDR3 is 14 amino acids.